This record looks at one TCR beta chain sequence and its context. Its target is unknown. Profiling relied on immunoSEQ multiplex PCR, and the TCRdb table lists in-frame clones only, not all of them. The data show 15,000 to 20,000 clones, more than 75% seen once. The data derive from a study of CD4 T cells in relation to SARS-CoV-2 and coronaviruses. Study-wide context: ViraFEST: roughly 9-day antigen culture of PBMCs, then TCR beta CDR3 sequencing.

The unexposed donors gave CD4+ T cells in 2011-2018, prior to COVID-19. Isolation of CD4+ T cells took place after around 11 days in culture. Testing used SARS-CoV-2 S/N and four cold-coronavirus spikes on unexposed-donor CD4+ T cells, cells permitting. Fresh IL-2 medium replaced half the medium on days 3 and 7. The clonotype was recovered from a human donor in good health. The sample comprised CD4+ T cells from PBMCs, cultured in vitro.

Here the CDR3 reads CASSSIPRDRGEAFF. In DNA, the CDR3 is TGCGCCAGCAGCTCCATACCCAGGGACAGGGGTGAAGCTTTCTTT. The chain couples TRBV5-1 to TRBJ1-1; 10 positions agree with TRBD1. Looked up from germline, CDR1 is SGHRS and CDR2 is YFSETQ. The CDR3 is 15 amino acids. Losses at the gene ends were 3 bases for V and 7 bases for J; bases not matched to a gene: 9. The full variable domain, in which reference TRBV5-1 and TRBJ1-1 provide the parts outside the CDR3, is KAGVTQTPRYLIKTRGQQVTLSCSPISGHRSVSWYQQTPGQGLQFLFEYFSETQRNKGNFPGRFSGRQFSNSRSEMNVSTLELGDSALYLCASSSIPRDRGEAFFGQGTRLTVV.